Listed below are T cell receptor beta chains from one sample, sequenced in a study of blood T cell repertoires in COVID-19. Profiled with immunoSEQ multiplex PCR; TCRdb holds only in-frame clones, not every one. The data hold 81,000 or so clones, with roughly 80% observed a single time. The sample comprised peripheral blood. These receptor sequences come from a woman in her 70s with active or convalescent COVID-19. The CDR3 runs from the conserved cysteine through the conserved F or W. The D gene is left open where the match is weak. Clone size, where shown, is once, few, many, or a class for clones that have expanded.

clone_size: once; j_call: TRBJ1-2; v_call: TRBV18; d_call: TRBD1; cdr3_nt: TGTGCCAGCTCACCGGCGGACAGGGGTTTTTTCTATGGCTACACCTTC; cdr3_aa: CASSPADRGFFYGYTF
clone_size: .; j_call: TRBJ1-5; v_call: TRBV6-6; d_call: TRBD1; cdr3_nt: TGTGCCAGCAGTTCCCCGGACAGGGCAAGCAATCAGCCCCAGCATTTT; cdr3_aa: CASSSPDRASNQPQHF
clone_size: .; j_call: TRBJ1-6; v_call: TRBV6-5; d_call: TRBD1; cdr3_nt: TGTGCCAGCAGGATCCCGGGACAGGGGAATTCACCCCTCCACTTT; cdr3_aa: CASRIPGQGNSPLHF
clone_size: .; j_call: TRBJ2-7; v_call: TRBV6-5; d_call: .; cdr3_nt: TGTGCCAGCAGTCTAAACGGGGAGACCTACGAGCAGTACTTC; cdr3_aa: CASSLNGETYEQYF
clone_size: once; j_call: TRBJ2-2; v_call: TRBV5-4; d_call: .; cdr3_nt: TGTGCCAGCAGCTTGGTCGGCACCGGGGAGCTGTTTTTT; cdr3_aa: CASSLVGTGELFF
clone_size: .; j_call: TRBJ2-7; v_call: TRBV5-6; d_call: .; cdr3_nt: TGTGCCAGCAGCTTGGCGGCGTTACAGGTTTATTCCTACGAGCAGTACTTC; cdr3_aa: CASSLAALQVYSYEQYF
clone_size: .; j_call: TRBJ1-1; v_call: TRBV3-1/TRBV3-2; d_call: .; cdr3_nt: TGTGCCAGCAGCCAAGTCTCGGCTGAAGCTTTCTTT; cdr3_aa: CASSQVSAEAFF
clone_size: .; j_call: TRBJ2-1; v_call: TRBV12-3/TRBV12-4; d_call: .; cdr3_nt: TGTGCCAGCAGTCTGTACAATGAGCAGTTCTTC; cdr3_aa: CASSLYNEQFF
clone_size: once; j_call: TRBJ2-1; v_call: TRBV4-3; d_call: .; cdr3_nt: TGCGCCAGCAGCCAAGATTTTTATTACACCGCCGAGCAGTTCTTC; cdr3_aa: CASSQDFYYTAEQFF
clone_size: .; j_call: TRBJ1-2; v_call: TRBV2; d_call: .; cdr3_nt: TGTGCCAGCAGTGAGCAGGGTTGGGCCTATGGCTACACCTTC; cdr3_aa: CASSEQGWAYGYTF
clone_size: .; j_call: TRBJ2-7; v_call: TRBV5-5; d_call: TRBD1; cdr3_nt: TGTGCCAGCAGCTGGACAGGGGTTGAGCGCGAGCAGTACTTC; cdr3_aa: CASSWTGVEREQYF
clone_size: .; j_call: TRBJ2-2; v_call: TRBV5-1; d_call: .; cdr3_nt: TGCGCCAGCAGCTCCTTCAGGGGAAATCTCCCGAACACCGGGGAGCTGTTTTTT; cdr3_aa: CASSSFRGNLPNTGELFF
clone_size: once; j_call: TRBJ1-2; v_call: TRBV7-2; d_call: .; cdr3_nt: TGTGCCAGCAGCCCAGGCGGGGGTGGGGTTAGAGGCTACACCTTC; cdr3_aa: CASSPGGGGVRGYTF
clone_size: .; j_call: TRBJ1-1; v_call: TRBV5-5; d_call: .; cdr3_nt: TGTGCCAGCAGCTTCTCTTGGCAGGGGTTGAACACTGAAGCTTTCTTT; cdr3_aa: CASSFSWQGLNTEAFF
clone_size: .; j_call: TRBJ2-2; v_call: TRBV9; d_call: TRBD2; cdr3_nt: TGTGCCACCGCAAGCGGGGTTCCGAACACCGGGGAGCTGTTTTTT; cdr3_aa: CATASGVPNTGELFF
clone_size: .; j_call: TRBJ2-1; v_call: TRBV19; d_call: .; cdr3_nt: TGTGCCAGTAGTCTCCGGGGGAGCTCCTACAATGAGCAGTTCTTC; cdr3_aa: CASSLRGSSYNEQFF
clone_size: .; j_call: TRBJ1-1; v_call: TRBV5-1; d_call: .; cdr3_nt: TGCGCCAGCAGCCCAGGGCAGATGAACACTGAAGCTTTCTTT; cdr3_aa: CASSPGQMNTEAFF
clone_size: .; j_call: TRBJ2-1; v_call: TRBV18; d_call: TRBD2; cdr3_nt: TGTGCCAGCTCACCCCAGCGGGGGGGATACAATGAGCAGTTCTTC; cdr3_aa: CASSPQRGGYNEQFF
clone_size: .; j_call: TRBJ2-5; v_call: TRBV24-1; d_call: TRBD2; cdr3_nt: TGTGCCACCAGTGACTATGCACGGACTAGCGGGGGGGTAGAGACCCAGTACTTC; cdr3_aa: CATSDYARTSGGVETQYF
clone_size: .; j_call: TRBJ2-5; v_call: TRBV5-6; d_call: .; cdr3_nt: TGTGCCAGCAGCTCTAGACACCAAGAGACCCAGTACTTC; cdr3_aa: CASSSRHQETQYF
clone_size: .; j_call: TRBJ1-4; v_call: TRBV2; d_call: .; cdr3_nt: TGTGCCAGCACTCTCCAGGGTTGGGAAAAACTGTTTTTT; cdr3_aa: CASTLQGWEKLFF
clone_size: .; j_call: TRBJ2-3; v_call: TRBV2; d_call: .; cdr3_nt: TGTGCCAGCAGTCCCGGGACTGAGACGCAGTATTTT; cdr3_aa: CASSPGTETQYF
clone_size: .; j_call: TRBJ1-2; v_call: TRBV19; d_call: .; cdr3_nt: TGTGCCAGTAGTACCTTCGTAACAGGGTATGGCTACACCTTC; cdr3_aa: CASSTFVTGYGYTF
clone_size: .; j_call: TRBJ2-1; v_call: TRBV18; d_call: TRBD2; cdr3_nt: TGTGCCAGCTCACCAGGGACTAGCGGGGGGTCGCTTAATGAGCAGTTCTTC; cdr3_aa: CASSPGTSGGSLNEQFF
clone_size: .; j_call: TRBJ2-5; v_call: TRBV7-9; d_call: TRBD2; cdr3_nt: TGTGCCAGCAGCTCCTACGGCGGGGGAACCCAAGAGACCCAGTACTTC; cdr3_aa: CASSSYGGGTQETQYF
clone_size: .; j_call: TRBJ2-2; v_call: TRBV3-1/TRBV3-2; d_call: TRBD2; cdr3_nt: TGTGCCAGCAGCACTAGCGGGGGTAAAACCGGGGAGCTGTTTTTT; cdr3_aa: CASSTSGGKTGELFF
clone_size: few; j_call: TRBJ1-1; v_call: TRBV5-1; d_call: .; cdr3_nt: TGCGCCAGCAGAAGGACATTGACGAACACTGAAGCTTTCTTT; cdr3_aa: CASRRTLTNTEAFF
clone_size: .; j_call: TRBJ2-5; v_call: TRBV7-2; d_call: TRBD1; cdr3_nt: TGTGCCAGCAGCGTGACAGGGACCGGGGAGACCCAGTACTTC; cdr3_aa: CASSVTGTGETQYF
clone_size: .; j_call: TRBJ1-4; v_call: TRBV7-9; d_call: .; cdr3_nt: TGTGCCAGCAGCTTAGGCCAAGGGGGATTAATGGCTGAAAAACTGTTTTTT; cdr3_aa: CASSLGQGGLMAEKLFF
clone_size: .; j_call: TRBJ2-7; v_call: TRBV7-2; d_call: .; cdr3_nt: TGTGCCAGCAGCTTAGGGGGGGTGATCCAGTACTTC; cdr3_aa: CASSLGGVIQYF
clone_size: .; j_call: TRBJ1-2; v_call: TRBV18; d_call: TRBD1; cdr3_nt: TGTGCCAGCTCACTCGCTCCCCCCGGGACAGGGAACTATGGCTACACCTTC; cdr3_aa: CASSLAPPGTGNYGYTF
clone_size: .; j_call: TRBJ2-7; v_call: TRBV21-1; d_call: .; cdr3_nt: TGTGCCAGCAGCGCAAGGGACAGGGTCTACGAGCAGTACTTC; cdr3_aa: CASSARDRVYEQYF
clone_size: .; j_call: TRBJ2-7; v_call: TRBV7-6; d_call: TRBD1; cdr3_nt: TGTGCCAGCAGCCCGGGACAGGGGTTATTCTACGAGCAGTACTTC; cdr3_aa: CASSPGQGLFYEQYF
clone_size: .; j_call: TRBJ2-3; v_call: TRBV5-1; d_call: TRBD2; cdr3_nt: TGCGCCAGCCGGGAGGTAGGACTAGCGGAGAGCACAGATACGCAGTATTTT; cdr3_aa: CASREVGLAESTDTQYF
clone_size: once; j_call: TRBJ1-1; v_call: TRBV19; d_call: .; cdr3_nt: TGTGCCAGTGGGCTGGGGGAGGGAAAAACTGAAGCTTTCTTT; cdr3_aa: CASGLGEGKTEAFF
clone_size: few; j_call: TRBJ2-1; v_call: TRBV5-1; d_call: .; cdr3_nt: TGCGCCAGCAGCTTGCCCAGGGTCTCCTACAATGAGCAGTTCTTC; cdr3_aa: CASSLPRVSYNEQFF
clone_size: .; j_call: TRBJ1-4; v_call: TRBV3-1/TRBV3-2; d_call: .; cdr3_nt: TGTGCCAGCAGCCTCCGGGGCGGGACCGATCGGGAAAAACTGTTTTTT; cdr3_aa: CASSLRGGTDREKLFF
clone_size: .; j_call: TRBJ1-5; v_call: TRBV6-6; d_call: .; cdr3_nt: TGTGCCAGCAGCTACGGGGGCTGGGAGCCCCAGCATTTT; cdr3_aa: CASSYGGWEPQHF
clone_size: .; j_call: TRBJ2-5; v_call: TRBV5-5; d_call: TRBD2; cdr3_nt: TGTGCCAGCAGCTCCCAGGGACTAGCGGGCCAAGAGACCCAGTACTTC; cdr3_aa: CASSSQGLAGQETQYF
clone_size: .; j_call: TRBJ2-2; v_call: TRBV5-1; d_call: TRBD1; cdr3_nt: TGCGCCAGCCAAGAGGGGGCACTCACCGGGGAGCTGTTTTTT; cdr3_aa: CASQEGALTGELFF
clone_size: .; j_call: TRBJ1-6; v_call: TRBV5-1; d_call: TRBD1; cdr3_nt: TGCGCCAGCAGCTTTCGGGACAGGGAAAATTCACCCCTCCACTTT; cdr3_aa: CASSFRDRENSPLHF
clone_size: .; j_call: TRBJ2-5; v_call: TRBV5-1; d_call: TRBD2; cdr3_nt: TGCGCCAGCACCTCTGCCCCGGGGGGTGGGGAGACCCAGTACTTC; cdr3_aa: CASTSAPGGGETQYF
clone_size: .; j_call: TRBJ1-2; v_call: TRBV6-5; d_call: .; cdr3_nt: TGTGCCAGCAGTTACAGGAGACTTAACTATGGCTACACCTTC; cdr3_aa: CASSYRRLNYGYTF
clone_size: .; j_call: TRBJ1-1; v_call: TRBV29-1; d_call: TRBD1; cdr3_nt: TGCAGCGTAACCCGGGACAGGATGAACACTGAAGCTTTCTTT; cdr3_aa: CSVTRDRMNTEAFF
clone_size: .; j_call: TRBJ2-5; v_call: TRBV5-4; d_call: .; cdr3_nt: TGTGCCAGCAGCCCCGGGACTCCGCAAGAGACCCAGTACTTC; cdr3_aa: CASSPGTPQETQYF
clone_size: .; j_call: TRBJ1-3; v_call: TRBV23-1; d_call: TRBD1; cdr3_nt: TGCGCCAGCAGACGGACAGGGAGCTCTGGAAACACCATATATTTT; cdr3_aa: CASRRTGSSGNTIYF
clone_size: .; j_call: TRBJ2-7; v_call: TRBV4-1; d_call: .; cdr3_nt: TGCGCCAGCAGCCAAGTTGTGGAGGTCCAGCAGTACTTC; cdr3_aa: CASSQVVEVQQYF
clone_size: .; j_call: TRBJ1-4; v_call: TRBV5-1; d_call: TRBD1; cdr3_nt: TGCGCCAGCAGCTCAGGGGGCTCTAATGAAAAACTGTTTTTT; cdr3_aa: CASSSGGSNEKLFF
clone_size: .; j_call: TRBJ2-7; v_call: TRBV5-1; d_call: TRBD1; cdr3_nt: TGCGCCAGCAGCTTCGGACAGGGCAACGAGCAGTACTTC; cdr3_aa: CASSFGQGNEQYF
clone_size: .; j_call: TRBJ1-3; v_call: TRBV6-5; d_call: TRBD1; cdr3_nt: TGTGCCAGCAACCCAACAGGGGTTAATGGAAACACCATATATTTT; cdr3_aa: CASNPTGVNGNTIYF